These T cell receptor beta chains were read from a single sample in a study of cytomegalovirus exposure and HLA in healthy donors. Method: immunoSEQ multiplex PCR; TCRdb's copy keeps in-frame clones and lacks some. The table shows fewer than 250,000 clones, with roughly 87% occurring only once. Sequenced input: PBMCs. Every receptor here comes from a boy between 2 and 10 years old in good health and CMV-seronegative. CDR3s include the opening cysteine and the closing phenylalanine or tryptophan. A D gene is named only where the DNA matches it firmly. Only part of the rows carry a size: once, few, many, or a class if the clone is expanded.

TRBV29-1	-	TRBD2	TRBJ2-7	TGCAGCGTGGAACGAAGAAGCGGGAGAGGTTACGAGCAGTACTTC	CSVERRSGRGYEQYF
TRBV9	-	TRBD2	TRBJ2-1	TGTGCCAGCAGCGTAGGGGGGACTAGCGTATACAATGAGCAGTTCTTC	CASSVGGTSVYNEQFF
TRBV9	-	TRBD2	TRBJ2-1	TGTGCCAGCAGCCCACGGACTAGCGGGTTTGAGCAGTTCTTC	CASSPRTSGFEQFF
TRBV5-1	-	-	TRBJ1-1	TGCGCCAGCAGCTCTCACGGGGGAACTGAAGCTTTCTTT	CASSSHGGTEAFF
TRBV29-1	-	TRBD1	TRBJ2-7	TGCAGCGCTTACAGGGGCAACGAGCAGTACTTC	CSAYRGNEQYF
TRBV10-2	-	TRBD2	TRBJ2-3	TGCGCCAGCAGTGAGGCCACCGTTGGCGGGAGGGTATTCGGGACGCAGTATTTT	CASSEATVGGRVFGTQYF
TRBV10-3	-	-	TRBJ1-6	TGTGCCATCAGCGAAGACAGCGAAAATTCACCCCTCCACTTT	CAISEDSENSPLHF
TRBV2	-	-	TRBJ2-5	TGTGCCAGCAGTGATTATACGGGTCAAGAGACCCAGTACTTC	CASSDYTGQETQYF
TRBV6-1	few	-	TRBJ1-6	TGTGCCAGCAGTGACAGGGTAAAAGGTTCACCCCTCCACTTT	CASSDRVKGSPLHF
TRBV11-2	-	-	TRBJ2-2	TGTGCCAGCAGCTTAGAGAGGCAGACCGGGGAGCTGTTTTTT	CASSLERQTGELFF
TRBV6-5	-	TRBD2	TRBJ2-5	TGTGCCAGCAGTTTAATGGTTAGCGGGGGGGAGACCCAGTACTTC	CASSLMVSGGETQYF
TRBV19	-	-	TRBJ2-1	TGTGCCAGTAGTGTGCCCTTTGAGTGGGGGGTCCCCAATGAGCAGTTCTTC	CASSVPFEWGVPNEQFF
TRBV5-8	-	TRBD1	TRBJ2-2	TGTGCCAGCAGCTTGGCCAGGGGGCACACCGGGGAGCTGTTTTTT	CASSLARGHTGELFF
TRBV9	-	TRBD2	TRBJ2-3	TGTGCCAGCAGCGTCGATTCCGGGACTAGGAGAGATACGCAGTATTTT	CASSVDSGTRRDTQYF
TRBV5-4	-	TRBD1	TRBJ1-1	TGTGCCAGCAGCCCGGAGGGACAGGGATCTGAAGCTTTCTTT	CASSPEGQGSEAFF
TRBV5-1	-	-	TRBJ1-5	TGCGCCAGCAGCTTGGGTGGCCAGTCCAATCAGCCCCAGCATTTT	CASSLGGQSNQPQHF
TRBV6-6	-	-	TRBJ2-3	TGTGCCAGCAGTTATGATAGCGGAGGAGATACGCAGTATTTT	CASSYDSGGDTQYF
TRBV2	-	-	TRBJ2-1	TGTGCCAGCAATGAGGTGAGGGCCAATGAGCAGTTCTTC	CASNEVRANEQFF
TRBV6-5	-	-	TRBJ2-7	TGTGCCAGCAGTTCCGCGGGACGCATCTACGAGCAGTACTTC	CASSSAGRIYEQYF
TRBV7-9	-	-	TRBJ1-1	TGTGCCAGCAGCTTACCCAGGGTGAACACTGAAGCTTTCTTT	CASSLPRVNTEAFF
TRBV10-1	-	TRBD1	TRBJ1-2	TGCGCCAGCAGTCCCCGGGACAGGGGGCTGAGGAACTATGGCTACACCTTC	CASSPRDRGLRNYGYTF
TRBV19	-	-	TRBJ1-2	TGTGCCAGTAGTAGGCAGGGTACCGACTATGGCTACACCTTC	CASSRQGTDYGYTF
TRBV9	few	-	TRBJ2-6	TGTGCCAGCAGCGTAGCGCCGGGCTCTGGGGCCAACGTCCTGACTTTC	CASSVAPGSGANVLTF
TRBV28	-	TRBD1	TRBJ1-3	TGTGCCAGCAGTTCCCATGGACAGGGGGCAGACACCATATATTTT	CASSSHGQGADTIYF
TRBV27	-	TRBD1	TRBJ2-7	TGTGCCAGCAGTCCCGGACAGGCCGGAGAGCAGTACTTC	CASSPGQAGEQYF
TRBV19	-	TRBD2	TRBJ2-1	TGTGCCACCCGCACTCGGAGAGGGACTAGCGGTCACAATGAGCAGTTCTTC	CATRTRRGTSGHNEQFF
TRBV14	-	TRBD2	TRBJ2-7	TGTGCCAGCAGCCCTTTAGCGGGAGCGTGGGACGAGCAGTACTTC	CASSPLAGAWDEQYF
TRBV4-2	few	-	TRBJ1-2	TGTGCCAGCAGCCAAGTTCCGGGGGATGGCTACACCTTC	CASSQVPGDGYTF
TRBV7-2	-	TRBD1	TRBJ1-1	TGTGCCAGCAGCTTAGATCGGCCAGGGGGAGGAACTGAAGCTTTCTTT	CASSLDRPGGGTEAFF
TRBV10-2	-	-	TRBJ1-2	TGCGCCAGCAGTATATACGGCTCGGGGGTCATAAATGGCTACACCTTC	CASSIYGSGVINGYTF
TRBV5-1	-	TRBD2	TRBJ2-1	TGCGCCAGCAGCCGGGGCGGGAGAAGGGATGAGCAGTTCTTC	CASSRGGRRDEQFF
TRBV6-5	-	TRBD1	TRBJ1-3	TGTGCCAGCAGAAGAACCGGGACAGGGCGTAACACCATATATTTT	CASRRTGTGRNTIYF
TRBV18	-	TRBD2	TRBJ2-1	TGTGCCAGCTCACGAAATCTAGCGGCAAACAATGAGCAGTTCTTC	CASSRNLAANNEQFF
TRBV28	-	-	TRBJ1-4	TGTGCCAGCAGTCAAACAACTAATGAAAAACTGTTTTTT	CASSQTTNEKLFF